This record concerns one T cell receptor beta chain sequence. The antigen remains unidentified. Produced via immunoSEQ multiplex PCR; TCRdb's table is partial and in-frame only. The sample records about 59,000 clones, roughly 78% being singletons. This specimen belongs to a study of vaccination effects on CD4 cells after COVID-19. Study as a whole: Post-vaccine specimens arrived a median 72 days past the second dose. Study observations and caveats: Whether induced by infection or by vaccine, clones showed marked clonal contraction late after vaccination.

Per the germline V gene, CDR1 is LNHDA and CDR2 is SQIVND (reference sequence). Between the trimmed V and J ends, which lost 4 bases and 8 bases, there was a span of 17 bases. The CDR3 is 14 residues long. Within the ViraFEST assay, antigen-specific CD4+ T cells underwent expansion with viral peptide pools prior to sequencing. Once cultured for 10 days, the cells underwent separation to obtain CD4+ T cells. Vaccination of participants consisted of two doses of either the BNT162b2 or mRNA-1273 vaccine. None of these healthy vaccinees had been infected with SARS-CoV-2 before vaccination. Half-medium replacement with IL-2 medium occurred on days 3 and 7.

The sequence was obtained from a human donor who received a COVID-19 vaccine. The chain joins TRBV19 to TRBJ1-2; D may be TRBD1 (5 bases). The starting material was CD4+ T cells from PBMCs cultured with HCoV-OC43 spike peptides, obtained after COVID-19 vaccination. As to subset: HCoV-OC43 spike overlapping peptide pool stimulation. DNA for the CDR3: TGTGCCAGTAGTACCGGGGACGACTACGGGGGCTACACCTTC. Protein sequence: CASSTGDDYGGYTF. Looking up the rest from reference TRBV19 and TRBJ1-2 gives the full variable domain: DGGITQSPKYLFRKEGQNVTLSCEQNLNHDAMYWYRQDPGQGLRLIYYSQIVNDFQKGDIAEGYSVSREKKESFPLTVTSAQKNPTAFYLCASSTGDDYGGYTFGSGTRLTVV.